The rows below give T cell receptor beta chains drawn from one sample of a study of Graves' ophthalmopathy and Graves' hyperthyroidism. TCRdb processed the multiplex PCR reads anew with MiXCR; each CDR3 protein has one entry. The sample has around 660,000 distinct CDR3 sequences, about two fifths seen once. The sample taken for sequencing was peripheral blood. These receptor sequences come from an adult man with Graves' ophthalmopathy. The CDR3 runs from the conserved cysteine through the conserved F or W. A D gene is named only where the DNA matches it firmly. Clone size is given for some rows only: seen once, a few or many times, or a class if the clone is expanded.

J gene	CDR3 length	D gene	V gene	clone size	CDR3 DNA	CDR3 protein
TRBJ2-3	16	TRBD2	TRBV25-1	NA	TGTGCCAGCAGCCAGTCCCGGGGGGGCTCGACAGATACGCAGTATTTT	CASSQSRGGSTDTQYF
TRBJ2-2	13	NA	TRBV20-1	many	TGCAGTGCTAGGGGGGAGTCCCCCGGGGAGCTGTTTTTT	CSARGESPGELFF
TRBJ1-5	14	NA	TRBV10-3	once	TGTGCCGCCAGTTCTGACCCGGCAGTAGAGCCCCAGCATTTT	CAASSDPAVEPQHF
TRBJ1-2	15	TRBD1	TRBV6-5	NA	TGTGCCAGCAGTTTTGGGGCAGGGGGCGATGATGGCTACACCTTC	CASSFGAGGDDGYTF
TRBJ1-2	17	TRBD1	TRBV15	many	TGTGCCACCAGCCCCCAGGGCGGGACAGGGAAGGACTATGGCTACACCTTC	CATSPQGGTGKDYGYTF
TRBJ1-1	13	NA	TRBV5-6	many	TGTGCCAGCAGGGCAGGGCGAATGACTGAAGCTTTCTTT	CASRAGRMTEAFF
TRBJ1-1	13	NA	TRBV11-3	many	TGTGCCAGCAGCTTATTCGAGGCCACTGAAGCTTTCTTT	CASSLFEATEAFF
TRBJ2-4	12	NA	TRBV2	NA	TGTGCCAGCAGTCCCGGGACAAGCATTCAGTACTTC	CASSPGTSIQYF
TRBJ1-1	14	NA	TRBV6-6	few	TGTGCCAGCAGTTATAGGGAACGGGGGATGGAAGCTTTCTTT	CASSYRERGMEAFF
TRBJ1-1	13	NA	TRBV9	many	TGTGCCAGCAGCGTAGAAGTGAACACTGAAGCTTTCTTT	CASSVEVNTEAFF
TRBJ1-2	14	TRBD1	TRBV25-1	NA	TGTGCCAGCAGTGACCCGGGACAGTTCTATGGCTACACCTTC	CASSDPGQFYGYTF
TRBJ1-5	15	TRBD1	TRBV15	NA	TGTGCCACCAGCAGCCAGGGACAGGGCATACAGCCCCAGCATTTT	CATSSQGQGIQPQHF
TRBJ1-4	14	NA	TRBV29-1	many	TGCAGCGCCCGAAGGGGGGGGACCAATGAAAAACTGTTTTTT	CSARRGGTNEKLFF